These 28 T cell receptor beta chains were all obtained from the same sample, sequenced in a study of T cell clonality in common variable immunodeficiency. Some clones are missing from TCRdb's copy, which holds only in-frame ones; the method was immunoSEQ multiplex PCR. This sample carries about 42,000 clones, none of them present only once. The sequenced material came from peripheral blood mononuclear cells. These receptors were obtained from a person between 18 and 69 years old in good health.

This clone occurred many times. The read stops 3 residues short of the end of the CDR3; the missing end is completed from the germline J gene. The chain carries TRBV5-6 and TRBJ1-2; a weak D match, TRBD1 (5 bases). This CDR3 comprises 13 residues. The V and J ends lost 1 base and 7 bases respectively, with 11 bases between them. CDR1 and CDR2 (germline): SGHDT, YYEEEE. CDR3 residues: CASSLRQGSGYTF. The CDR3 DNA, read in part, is TGTGCCAGCAGCTTGCGGCAGGGTAGTGGC.

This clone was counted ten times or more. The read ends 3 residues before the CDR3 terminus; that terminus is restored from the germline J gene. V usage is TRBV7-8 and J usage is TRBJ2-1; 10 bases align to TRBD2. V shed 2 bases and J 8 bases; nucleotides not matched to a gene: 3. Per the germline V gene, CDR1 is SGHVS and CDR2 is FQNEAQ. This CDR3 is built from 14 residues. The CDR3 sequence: CASSLQRGGDEQFF. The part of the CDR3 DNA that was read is TGTGCCAGCAGCTTACAGCGGGGGGGCGATGAG.

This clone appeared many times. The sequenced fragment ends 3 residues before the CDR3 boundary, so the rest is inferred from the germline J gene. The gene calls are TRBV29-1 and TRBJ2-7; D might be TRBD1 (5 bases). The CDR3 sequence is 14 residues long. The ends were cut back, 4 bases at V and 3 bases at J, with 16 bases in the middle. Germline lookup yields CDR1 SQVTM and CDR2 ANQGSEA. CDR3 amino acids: CSVAMGLGGYEQYF. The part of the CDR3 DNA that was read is TGCAGCGTTGCCATGGGGCTGGGTGGCTACGAG.

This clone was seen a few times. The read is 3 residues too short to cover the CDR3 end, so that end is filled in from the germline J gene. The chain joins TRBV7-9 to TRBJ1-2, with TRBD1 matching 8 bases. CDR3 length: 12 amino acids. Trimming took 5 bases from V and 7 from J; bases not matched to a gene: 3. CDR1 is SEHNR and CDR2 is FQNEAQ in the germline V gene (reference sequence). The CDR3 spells CASSVGQGGYTF. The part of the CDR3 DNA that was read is TGTGCCAGCAGCGTAGGACAGGGTGGC.

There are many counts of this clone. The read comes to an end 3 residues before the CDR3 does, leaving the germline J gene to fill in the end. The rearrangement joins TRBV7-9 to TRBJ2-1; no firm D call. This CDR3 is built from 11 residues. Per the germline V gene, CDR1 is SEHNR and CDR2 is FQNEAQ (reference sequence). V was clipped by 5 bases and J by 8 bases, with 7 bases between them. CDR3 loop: CASSGDYEQFF. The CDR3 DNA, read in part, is TGTGCCAGCAGCGGAGACTATGAG.

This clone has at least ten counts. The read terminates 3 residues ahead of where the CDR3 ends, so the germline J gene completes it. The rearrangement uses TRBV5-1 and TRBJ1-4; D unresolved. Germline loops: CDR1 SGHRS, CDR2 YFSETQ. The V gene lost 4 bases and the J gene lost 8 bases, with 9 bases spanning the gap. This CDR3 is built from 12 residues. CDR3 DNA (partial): TGCGCCAGCAGCCTCACGGGGGAAAAA. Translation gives CASSLTGEK. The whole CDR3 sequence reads CASSLTGEKLFF.

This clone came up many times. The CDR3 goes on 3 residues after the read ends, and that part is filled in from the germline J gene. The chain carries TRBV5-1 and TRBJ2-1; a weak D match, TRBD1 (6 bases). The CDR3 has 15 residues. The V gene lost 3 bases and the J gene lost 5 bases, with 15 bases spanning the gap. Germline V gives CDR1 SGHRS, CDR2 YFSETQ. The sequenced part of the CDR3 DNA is TGCGCCAGCAGCTATACAGGGAAGAGGCACAATGAG. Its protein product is CASSYTGKRHNE. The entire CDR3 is CASSYTGKRHNEQFF. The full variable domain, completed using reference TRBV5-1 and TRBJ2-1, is KAGVTQTPRYLIKTRGQQVTLSCSPISGHRSVSWYQQTPGQGLQFLFEYFSETQRNKGNFPGRFSGRQFSNSRSEMNVSTLELGDSALYLCASSYTGKRHNEQFFGPGTRLTVL.

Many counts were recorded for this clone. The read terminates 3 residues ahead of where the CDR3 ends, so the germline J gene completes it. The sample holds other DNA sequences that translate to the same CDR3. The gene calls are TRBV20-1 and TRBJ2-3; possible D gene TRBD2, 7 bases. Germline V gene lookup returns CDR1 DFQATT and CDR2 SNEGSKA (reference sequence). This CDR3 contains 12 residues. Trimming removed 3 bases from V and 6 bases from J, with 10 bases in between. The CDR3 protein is CSARGRGDTQYF. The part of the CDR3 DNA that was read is TGCAGTGCTAGGGGGAGGGGGGATACG.

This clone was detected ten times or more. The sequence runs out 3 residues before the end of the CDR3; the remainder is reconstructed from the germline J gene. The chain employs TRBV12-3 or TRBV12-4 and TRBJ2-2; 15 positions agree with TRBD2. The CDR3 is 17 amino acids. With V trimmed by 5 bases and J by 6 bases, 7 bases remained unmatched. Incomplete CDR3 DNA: TGTGCCAGCAGTCCCTCGGGACTAGCGGGGGGATCCGGGGAG. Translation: CASSPSGLAGGSGE. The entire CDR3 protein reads CASSPSGLAGGSGELFF.

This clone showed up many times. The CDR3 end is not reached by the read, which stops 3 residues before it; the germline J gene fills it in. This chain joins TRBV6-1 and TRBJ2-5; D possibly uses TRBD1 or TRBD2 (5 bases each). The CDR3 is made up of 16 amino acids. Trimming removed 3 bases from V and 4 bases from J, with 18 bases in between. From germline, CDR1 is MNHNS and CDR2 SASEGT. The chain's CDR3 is CASSERVGSGSETQYF. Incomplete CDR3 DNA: TGTGCCAGCAGTGAGAGGGTCGGATCAGGGTCAGAGACC.

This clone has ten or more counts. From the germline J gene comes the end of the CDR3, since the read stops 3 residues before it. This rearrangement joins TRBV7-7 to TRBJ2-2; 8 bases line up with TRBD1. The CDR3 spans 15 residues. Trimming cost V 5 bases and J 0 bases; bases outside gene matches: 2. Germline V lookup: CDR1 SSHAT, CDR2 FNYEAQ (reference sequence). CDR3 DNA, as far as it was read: TGTGCCAGCAGCCCGACAGGGGCGAACACCGGGGAG. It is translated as CASSPTGANTGE. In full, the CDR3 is CASSPTGANTGELFF.

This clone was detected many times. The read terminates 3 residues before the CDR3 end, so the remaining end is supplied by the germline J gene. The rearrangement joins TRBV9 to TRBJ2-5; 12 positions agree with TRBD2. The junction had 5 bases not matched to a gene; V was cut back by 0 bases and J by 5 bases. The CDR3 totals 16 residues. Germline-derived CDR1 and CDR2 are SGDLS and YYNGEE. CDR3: CASSVGLAGGDETQYF. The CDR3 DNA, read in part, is TGTGCCAGCAGCGTAGGGCTAGCGGGAGGGGATGAGACC. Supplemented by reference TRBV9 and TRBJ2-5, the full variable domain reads DSGVTQTPKHLITATGQRVTLRCSPRSGDLSVYWYQQSLDQGLQFLIQYYNGEERAKGNILERFSAQQFPDLHSELNLSSLELGDSALYFCASSVGLAGGDETQYFGPGTRLLVL.

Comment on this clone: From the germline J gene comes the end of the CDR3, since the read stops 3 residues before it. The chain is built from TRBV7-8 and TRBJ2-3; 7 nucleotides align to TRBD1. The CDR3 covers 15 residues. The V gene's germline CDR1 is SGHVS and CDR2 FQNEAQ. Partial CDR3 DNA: TGTGCCAGCAGCCTAGGGACAGACAGCAATCAGCCG. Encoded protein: CASSLGTDSNQP. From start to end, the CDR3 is CASSLGTDSNQPQYF.

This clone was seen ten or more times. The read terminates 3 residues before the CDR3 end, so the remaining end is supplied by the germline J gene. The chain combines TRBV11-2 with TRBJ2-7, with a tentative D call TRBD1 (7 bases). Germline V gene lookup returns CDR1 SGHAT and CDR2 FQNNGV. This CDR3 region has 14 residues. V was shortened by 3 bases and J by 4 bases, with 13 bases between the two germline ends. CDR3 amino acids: CASSFSQGGYEQYF. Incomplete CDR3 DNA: TGTGCCAGCAGCTTTTCCCAGGGGGGTTACGAG.

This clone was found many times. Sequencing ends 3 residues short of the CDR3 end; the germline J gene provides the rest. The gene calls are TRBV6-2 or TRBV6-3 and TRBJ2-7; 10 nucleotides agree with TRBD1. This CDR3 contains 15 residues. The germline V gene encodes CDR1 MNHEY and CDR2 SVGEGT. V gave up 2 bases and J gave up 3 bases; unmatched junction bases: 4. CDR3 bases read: TGTGCCAGCAGTTACCCGGGACAGGGGATCTACGAG. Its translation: CASSYPGQGIYE. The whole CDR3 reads CASSYPGQGIYEQYF.

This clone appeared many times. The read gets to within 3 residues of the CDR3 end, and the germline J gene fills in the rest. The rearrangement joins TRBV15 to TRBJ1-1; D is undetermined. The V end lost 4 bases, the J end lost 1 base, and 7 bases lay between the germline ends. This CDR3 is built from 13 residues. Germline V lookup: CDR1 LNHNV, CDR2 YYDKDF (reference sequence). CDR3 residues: CATSTVGNTEAFF. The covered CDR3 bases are TGTGCCACCAGCACGGTTGGGAACACTGAA.

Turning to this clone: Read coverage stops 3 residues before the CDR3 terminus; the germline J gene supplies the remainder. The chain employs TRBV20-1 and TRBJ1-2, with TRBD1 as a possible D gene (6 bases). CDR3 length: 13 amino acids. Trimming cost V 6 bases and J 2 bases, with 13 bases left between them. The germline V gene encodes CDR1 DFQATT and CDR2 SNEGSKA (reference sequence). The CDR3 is CSAIRQDNYGYTF. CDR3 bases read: TGCAGTGCCATACGACAGGACAACTATGGC.

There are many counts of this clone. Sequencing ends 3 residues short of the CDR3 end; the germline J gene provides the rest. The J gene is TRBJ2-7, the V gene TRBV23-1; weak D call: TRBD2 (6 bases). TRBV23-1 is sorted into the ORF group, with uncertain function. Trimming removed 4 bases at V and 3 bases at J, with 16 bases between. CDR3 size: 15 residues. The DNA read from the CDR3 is TGCGCCAGCAGTCCGGGACTGGGGCTTCACTACGAG. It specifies CASSPGLGLHYE. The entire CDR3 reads CASSPGLGLHYEQYF.

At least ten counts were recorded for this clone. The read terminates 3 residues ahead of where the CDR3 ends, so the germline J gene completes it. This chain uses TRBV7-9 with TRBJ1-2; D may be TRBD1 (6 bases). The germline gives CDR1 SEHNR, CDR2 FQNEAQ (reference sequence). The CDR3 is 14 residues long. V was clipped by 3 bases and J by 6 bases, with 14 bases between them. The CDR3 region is CASSLGDRTDGYTF. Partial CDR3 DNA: TGTGCCAGCAGCTTGGGGGACCGGACAGATGGC. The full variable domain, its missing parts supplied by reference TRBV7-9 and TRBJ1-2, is DTGVSQNPRHKITKRGQNVTFRCDPISEHNRLYWYRQTLGQGPEFLTYFQNEAQLEKSRLLSDRFSAERPKGSFSTLEIQRTEQGDSAMYLCASSLGDRTDGYTFGSGTRLTVV.

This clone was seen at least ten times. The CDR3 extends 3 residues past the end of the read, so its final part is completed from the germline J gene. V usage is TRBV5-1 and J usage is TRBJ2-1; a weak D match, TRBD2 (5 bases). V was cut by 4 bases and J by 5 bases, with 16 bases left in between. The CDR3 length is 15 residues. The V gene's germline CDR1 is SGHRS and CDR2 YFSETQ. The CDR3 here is CASSAARGLNNEQFF. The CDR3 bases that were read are TGCGCCAGCAGCGCCGCCCGAGGGCTAAACAATGAG.

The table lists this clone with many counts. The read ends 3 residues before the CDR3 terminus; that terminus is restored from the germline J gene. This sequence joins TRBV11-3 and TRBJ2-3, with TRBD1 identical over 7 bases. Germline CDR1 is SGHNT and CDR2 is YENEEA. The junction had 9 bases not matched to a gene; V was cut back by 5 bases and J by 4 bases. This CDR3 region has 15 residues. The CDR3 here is CASSLSGQGADTQYF. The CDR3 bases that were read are TGTGCCAGCAGCCTCAGCGGCCAGGGGGCAGATACG.

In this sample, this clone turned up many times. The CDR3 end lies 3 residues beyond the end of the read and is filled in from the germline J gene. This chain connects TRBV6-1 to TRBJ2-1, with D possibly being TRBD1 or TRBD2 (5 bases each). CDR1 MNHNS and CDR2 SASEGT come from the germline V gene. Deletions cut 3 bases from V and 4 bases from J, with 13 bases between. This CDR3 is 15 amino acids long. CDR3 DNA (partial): TGTGCCAGCAGTGAGAGGGCAGGGTCGTACAATGAG. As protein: CASSERAGSYNE. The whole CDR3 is CASSERAGSYNEQFF.

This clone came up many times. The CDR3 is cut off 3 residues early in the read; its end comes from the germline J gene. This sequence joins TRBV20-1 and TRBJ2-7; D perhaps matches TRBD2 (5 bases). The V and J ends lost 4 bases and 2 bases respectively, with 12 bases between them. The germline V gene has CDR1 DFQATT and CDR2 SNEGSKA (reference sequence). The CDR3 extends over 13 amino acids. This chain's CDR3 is CSAMVVAPYEQYF. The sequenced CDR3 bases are TGCAGTGCTATGGTCGTAGCGCCCTACGAG.

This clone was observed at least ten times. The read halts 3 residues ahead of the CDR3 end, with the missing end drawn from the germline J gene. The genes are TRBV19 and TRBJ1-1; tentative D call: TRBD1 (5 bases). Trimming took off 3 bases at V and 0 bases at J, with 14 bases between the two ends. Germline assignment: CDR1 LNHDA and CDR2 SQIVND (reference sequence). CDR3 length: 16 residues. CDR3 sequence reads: CASSIGPRQMNTEAFF. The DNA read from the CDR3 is TGTGCCAGTAGTATTGGACCCAGACAGATGAACACTGAA.

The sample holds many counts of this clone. The CDR3 region is CASSSGLSYYNEQFF. Incomplete CDR3 DNA: TGTGCCAGTAGTTCGGGACTCTCATACTACAATGAG. J is TRBJ2-1 and V is TRBV19; a possible D gene is TRBD2 (6 bases). The CDR3 end lies 3 residues beyond the end of the read and is filled in from the germline J gene. The CDR3 is 15 amino acids. Germline-derived CDR1 and CDR2 are LNHDA and SQIVND (reference sequence). V was clipped by 5 bases and J by 3 bases, with 14 bases between them.

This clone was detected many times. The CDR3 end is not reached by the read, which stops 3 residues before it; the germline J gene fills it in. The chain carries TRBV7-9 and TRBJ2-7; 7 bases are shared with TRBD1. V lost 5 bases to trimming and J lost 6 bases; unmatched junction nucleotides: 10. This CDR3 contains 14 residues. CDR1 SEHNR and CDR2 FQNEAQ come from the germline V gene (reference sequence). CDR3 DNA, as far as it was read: TGTGCCAGCAGCACCGCGACAGGGAAGGGCGAG. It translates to CASSTATGKGE. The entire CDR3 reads CASSTATGKGEQYF.

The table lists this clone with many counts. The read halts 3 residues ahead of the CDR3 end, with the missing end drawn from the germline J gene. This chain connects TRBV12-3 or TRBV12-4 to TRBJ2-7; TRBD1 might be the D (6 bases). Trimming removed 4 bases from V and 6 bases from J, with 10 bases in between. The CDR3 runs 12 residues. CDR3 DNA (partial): TGTGCCAGCAGTTATCAGGGGCGCGAG. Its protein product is CASSYQGRE. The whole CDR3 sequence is CASSYQGREQYF.

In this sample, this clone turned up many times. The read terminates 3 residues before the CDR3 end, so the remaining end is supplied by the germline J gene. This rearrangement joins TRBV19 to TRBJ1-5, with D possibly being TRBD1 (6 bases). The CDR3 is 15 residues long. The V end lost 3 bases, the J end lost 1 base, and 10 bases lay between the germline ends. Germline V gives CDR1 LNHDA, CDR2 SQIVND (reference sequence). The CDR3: CASSIRQESNQPQHF. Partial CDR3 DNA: TGTGCCAGTAGTATTCGACAGGAAAGCAATCAGCCC.